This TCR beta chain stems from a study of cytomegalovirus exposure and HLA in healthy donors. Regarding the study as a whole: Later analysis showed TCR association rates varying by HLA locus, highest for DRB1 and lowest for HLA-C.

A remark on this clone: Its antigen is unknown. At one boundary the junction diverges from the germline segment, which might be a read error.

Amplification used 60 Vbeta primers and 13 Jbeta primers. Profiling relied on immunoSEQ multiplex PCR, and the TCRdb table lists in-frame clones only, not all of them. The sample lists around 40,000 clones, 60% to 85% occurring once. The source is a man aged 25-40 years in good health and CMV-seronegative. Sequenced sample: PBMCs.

CDR3: CSSSLDPGANEKLFF. As DNA, the CDR3 is TGTTCCAGCAGCTTAGATCCAGGGGCTAATGAAAAACTGTTTTTT. The chain uses TRBV7-9 and TRBJ1-4, with D possibly TRBD1 on 6 matching bases. The CDR3 extends over 15 amino acids. Germline V CDR1 and CDR2: SEHNR, FQNEAQ (reference sequence).